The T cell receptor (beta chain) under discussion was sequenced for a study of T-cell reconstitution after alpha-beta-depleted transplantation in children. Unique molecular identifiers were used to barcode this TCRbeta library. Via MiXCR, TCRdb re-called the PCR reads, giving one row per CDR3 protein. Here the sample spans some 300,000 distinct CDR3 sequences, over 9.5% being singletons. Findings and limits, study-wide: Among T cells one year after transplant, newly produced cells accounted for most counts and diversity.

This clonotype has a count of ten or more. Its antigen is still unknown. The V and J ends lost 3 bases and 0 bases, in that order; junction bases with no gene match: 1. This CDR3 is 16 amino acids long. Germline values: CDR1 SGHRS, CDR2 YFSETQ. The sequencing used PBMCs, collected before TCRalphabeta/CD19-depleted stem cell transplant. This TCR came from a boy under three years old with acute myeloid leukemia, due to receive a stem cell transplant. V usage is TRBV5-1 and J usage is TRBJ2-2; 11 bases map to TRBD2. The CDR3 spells CASSWGLAANTGELFF. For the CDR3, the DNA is TGCGCCAGCAGCTGGGGACTAGCGGCGAACACCGGGGAGCTGTTTTTT.